Listed here are 14 T cell receptor beta chains from one sample, sequenced in a study of T cell responses to AZD1222 COVID-19 vaccine. Profiled with immunoSEQ multiplex PCR; TCRdb holds only in-frame clones, not every one. Counted here are 140,000 or so clones, 88% occurring once; the ten biggest clones make up 3.1%. Source: peripheral blood, taken 28 days after the second AZD1222 dose. Source of these receptors: an adult who received the AZD1222 COVID-19 vaccine.

The genes are TRBV28 and TRBJ1-5, with D possibly TRBD1 on 5 matching bases. This CDR3 contains 16 residues. The ends were cut back, 5 bases at V and 2 bases at J, with 16 bases in the middle. Germline lookup yields CDR1 MDHEN and CDR2 SYDVKM. The CDR3 DNA is TGTGCCAGCAGTGCGGACGGCCGAGGGGGCAATCAGCCCCAGCATTTT. Residues: CASSADGRGGNQPQHF.

The J gene is TRBJ1-5, the V gene TRBV11-2; D unresolved. Germline CDR1 SGHAT, CDR2 FQNNGV. V was trimmed by 0 bases and J by 7 bases, leaving 13 bases between them. The length of the CDR3 is 15 residues. CDR3 protein: CASSLDGRRYQPQHF. Written as DNA, the CDR3 is TGTGCCAGCAGCTTAGACGGACGGCGGTACCAGCCCCAGCATTTT.

The chain uses TRBV28 and TRBJ2-7; 9 nucleotides align to TRBD2. This CDR3 has 16 amino acids. J lost 6 bases, V lost 1 base, and 10 bases had no gene match. Germline V CDR1 and CDR2: MDHEN, SYDVKM. CDR3: CASSLLRIAGAGEQYF. The CDR3 nucleotides read TGTGCCAGCAGTTTATTACGGATAGCGGGAGCGGGCGAGCAGTACTTC.

The rearrangement links TRBV28 to TRBJ1-6, with 7 bases identical to TRBD1. This CDR3 has 16 residues. Germline V gene sequence: CDR1 MDHEN, CDR2 SYDVKM. The V and J ends lost 1 base and 10 bases, in that order; junction bases with no gene match: 10. CDR3 coding DNA: TGTGCCAGCAGTTTATCGGGGGCAGGGGGTCGATCACCCCTCCACTTT. Protein: CASSLSGAGGRSPLHF. The whole variable domain, remainder taken from reference TRBV28 and TRBJ1-6, is DVKVTQSSRYLVKRTGEKVFLECVQDMDHENMFWYRQDPGLGLRLIYFSYDVKMKEKGDIPEGYSVSREKKERFSLILESASTNQTSMYLCASSLSGAGGRSPLHFGNGTRLTVT.

This clone was counted once. The rearrangement uses TRBV5-1 and TRBJ2-1; D is ambiguous. V lost 4 bases, J lost 7 bases, and 12 bases lay in between. The germline gives CDR1 SGHRS, CDR2 YFSETQ. The length of the CDR3 is 13 residues. CDR3 in DNA: TGCGCCAGCAGCGTTTTCTCCGGGAATGAGCAGTTCTTC. Translation gives CASSVFSGNEQFF.

V and J are TRBV28 and TRBJ2-1; D ambiguous. Germline loops: CDR1 MDHEN, CDR2 SYDVKM. There are 10 residues in the CDR3. Trimming shortened V by 5 bases and J by 13 bases, and 9 bases separated the two germline ends. CDR3 amino acids: CASSTTLQFF. CDR3 DNA: TGTGCCAGCAGTACCACGCTTCAGTTCTTC. Looking up the rest from reference TRBV28 and TRBJ2-1 gives the full variable domain: DVKVTQSSRYLVKRTGEKVFLECVQDMDHENMFWYRQDPGLGLRLIYFSYDVKMKEKGDIPEGYSVSREKKERFSLILESASTNQTSMYLCASSTTLQFFGPGTRLTVL.

The chain couples TRBV12-3 or TRBV12-4 to TRBJ2-3; D is ambiguous. The germline V and J ends were trimmed by 5 bases and 4 bases, with 10 bases remaining between them. This CDR3 spans 13 amino acids. The CDR3 here is CASSPPGADTQYF. The CDR3 DNA follows: TGTGCCAGCAGTCCCCCAGGCGCAGATACGCAGTATTTT.

This clone occurred a few times. The junction differs from germline at one of its ends, possibly a read error. The J gene is TRBJ1-5, the V gene TRBV7-7; TRBD1 is a possible D gene (6 bases). Germline values: CDR1 SSHAT, CDR2 FNYEAQ (reference sequence). CDR3 length: 19 amino acids. Here the CDR3 DNA reads TGTGCTAGCAGCCCGAACCGGGACACCCCCCGAGGGAGCAATCAGCCCCAGCATTTT. Protein sequence: CASSPNRDTPRGSNQPQHF.

The chain employs TRBV30 and TRBJ2-2; TRBD2 aligns across 8 bases. CDR1 is GTSNPN, CDR2 SVGIG, per germline (reference sequence). The CDR3 runs 15 residues. V dropped 3 bases and J dropped 1; count of bases not matched to a gene: 4. The CDR3 DNA follows: TGTGCCTGGAGAACCAGCGGGGGGAACACCGGGGAGCTGTTTTTT. This codes for CAWRTSGGNTGELFF.

This clone was seen more than once but under ten times. The V and J genes are TRBV29-1 and TRBJ1-5; D remains unclear. The CDR3 length is 13 residues. The germline CDR1 and CDR2 sequences are SQVTM and ANQGSEA. V lost 6 bases and J lost 0, with 9 bases in between. The CDR3 loop reads CSVSLGSNQPQHF. The CDR3, as DNA: TGCAGCGTGTCCTTAGGTAGCAATCAGCCCCAGCATTTT. Using reference TRBV29-1 and TRBJ1-5 for the parts outside the CDR3, the full variable domain is SAVISQKPSRDICQRGTSLTIQCQVDSQVTMMFWYRQQPGQSLTLIATANQGSEATYESGFVIDKFPISRPNLTFSTLTVSNMSPEDSSIYLCSVSLGSNQPQHFGDGTRLSIL.

This chain links TRBV3-1 (or the pseudogene TRBV3-2) with TRBJ1-2, with 7 bases aligning to TRBD1. The V gene end was trimmed by 8 bases and the J gene end by 7 bases; junction bases not matched to a gene: 10. CDR3 length: 13 residues. From germline, CDR1 is LGHDT and CDR2 YNNKEL (reference sequence). CDR3 bases: TGTGCCAGCGATCCCGGGACAGAGAGTGGCTACACCTTC. Its translation: CASDPGTESGYTF.

The chain carries TRBV12-5 and TRBJ2-3, with D perhaps matching TRBD1 (5 bases). The ends were cut back, 4 bases at V and 3 bases at J, with 8 bases in the middle. CDR1 is LGHNT, CDR2 FRNRAP, per germline. This CDR3 is 13 amino acids long. The CDR3 reads CASGSGLTDTQYF. The DNA of the CDR3 is TGTGCTAGTGGTTCAGGGCTGACAGATACGCAGTATTTT.

The chain employs TRBV5-1 and TRBJ2-1; TRBD1 is a possible D gene (6 bases). Trimming stripped 0 bases from V and 9 bases from J, with 13 bases between. CDR1 and CDR2 (germline): SGHRS, YFSETQ. This CDR3 region has 14 residues. In DNA form, the CDR3 reads TGCGCCAGCAGCTTGGGGCAGGGGTCAGGTGAGCAGTTCTTC. Encoded protein: CASSLGQGSGEQFF.

CDR3 DNA sequence: TGTGCCTGGAGTAGACAGGGCTATGAGCAGTTCTTC. As protein: CAWSRQGYEQFF. The chain recombines TRBV30 with TRBJ2-1, with 7 positions matching TRBD1. This CDR3 has 12 amino acids. CDR1 and CDR2 (germline): GTSNPN, SVGIG (reference sequence). J lost 8 bases, V lost 2 bases, and 3 bases had no gene match.